The rows below give T cell receptor beta chains drawn from one sample of a study of cytomegalovirus exposure and HLA in healthy donors. This table comes from immunoSEQ multiplex PCR, and its TCRdb copy is limited to in-frame clones, with some not included. The profile covers under 150,000 clones, with more than 75% appearing a single time and over 3% taken by the ten largest. The sample taken for sequencing was PBMCs. The source is a female donor in good health and CMV-seronegative. CDR3s include the opening cysteine and the closing phenylalanine or tryptophan. The order of the fields is clone size, D gene, J gene, V gene, CDR3 protein, CDR3 DNA. D genes are given only for firm matches. Size is stated for part of the rows, as once, few or many counts, or as a class when the clone is expanded.

clone size: -; D gene: -; J gene: TRBJ1-1; V gene: TRBV19; CDR3 protein: CASSWELSEAFF; CDR3 DNA: TGTGCCAGTAGTTGGGAGCTCTCTGAAGCTTTCTTT
clone size: -; D gene: -; J gene: TRBJ1-3; V gene: TRBV29-1; CDR3 protein: CSVEFSTGNTIYF; CDR3 DNA: TGCAGCGTTGAGTTCAGTACTGGAAACACCATATATTTT
clone size: -; D gene: -; J gene: TRBJ2-7; V gene: TRBV19; CDR3 protein: CASSKQVTSYEQYF; CDR3 DNA: TGTGCCAGTAGTAAACAGGTCACCTCCTACGAGCAGTACTTC
clone size: -; D gene: -; J gene: TRBJ1-2; V gene: TRBV7-9; CDR3 protein: CASSQLAGDLYGYTF; CDR3 DNA: TGTGCCAGCAGCCAATTGGCAGGGGACCTCTATGGCTACACCTTC
clone size: -; D gene: TRBD1; J gene: TRBJ2-2; V gene: TRBV19; CDR3 protein: CASSQTGSDTGELFF; CDR3 DNA: TGTGCCAGTAGTCAGACAGGGAGTGACACCGGGGAGCTGTTTTTT
clone size: few; D gene: -; J gene: TRBJ2-7; V gene: TRBV10-2; CDR3 protein: CASSLSYEQYF; CDR3 DNA: TGCGCCAGCAGCCTATCTTACGAGCAGTACTTC
clone size: once; D gene: -; J gene: TRBJ1-1; V gene: TRBV20-1; CDR3 protein: CRAQGGSEAFF; CDR3 DNA: TGCAGGGCCCAGGGTGGGTCTGAAGCTTTCTTT
clone size: once; D gene: TRBD2; J gene: TRBJ2-1; V gene: TRBV30; CDR3 protein: CAWSRTSGGYNEQFF; CDR3 DNA: TGTGCCTGGAGTCGAACTAGCGGGGGTTACAATGAGCAGTTCTTC
clone size: few; D gene: -; J gene: TRBJ1-2; V gene: TRBV30; CDR3 protein: CAWGPRTDYGYTF; CDR3 DNA: TGTGCCTGGGGGCCCCGGACAGACTATGGCTACACCTTC
clone size: once; D gene: TRBD2; J gene: TRBJ2-7; V gene: TRBV6-5; CDR3 protein: CASSSRTSGSGYEQYF; CDR3 DNA: TGTGCCAGCAGTTCCCGGACTAGCGGGAGCGGGTACGAGCAGTACTTC
clone size: -; D gene: TRBD2; J gene: TRBJ2-3; V gene: TRBV5-4; CDR3 protein: CASSPRGGLAATDTQYF; CDR3 DNA: TGTGCCAGCAGCCCACGGGGAGGACTAGCGGCCACAGATACGCAGTATTTT
clone size: -; D gene: -; J gene: TRBJ2-2; V gene: TRBV4-1; CDR3 protein: CASSQRTSAGELFF; CDR3 DNA: TGCGCCAGCAGCCAAAGAACGTCGGCCGGGGAGCTGTTTTTT
clone size: -; D gene: -; J gene: TRBJ2-6; V gene: TRBV7-3; CDR3 protein: CASSFATGSGANVLTF; CDR3 DNA: TGTGCCAGCAGCTTCGCAACAGGGTCTGGGGCCAACGTCCTGACTTTC
clone size: -; D gene: -; J gene: TRBJ2-3; V gene: TRBV29-1; CDR3 protein: CSGATDTQYF; CDR3 DNA: TGCAGCGGAGCTACAGATACGCAGTATTTT
clone size: once; D gene: TRBD1; J gene: TRBJ1-5; V gene: TRBV28; CDR3 protein: CASSFHARDSDSNQPQHF; CDR3 DNA: TGTGCCAGCAGTTTCCATGCCCGGGACAGTGATAGCAATCAGCCCCAGCATTTT
clone size: -; D gene: TRBD1; J gene: TRBJ1-1; V gene: TRBV10-3; CDR3 protein: CAISDDRATEAFF; CDR3 DNA: TGTGCCATCAGTGACGACAGGGCAACTGAAGCTTTCTTT
clone size: once; D gene: -; J gene: TRBJ2-7; V gene: TRBV18; CDR3 protein: CASSPALALSYEQYF; CDR3 DNA: TGTGCCAGCTCACCAGCCCTAGCGCTCTCCTACGAGCAGTACTTC
clone size: -; D gene: TRBD1; J gene: TRBJ2-3; V gene: TRBV5-4; CDR3 protein: CASSLPIRTGRSTDTQYF; CDR3 DNA: TGTGCCAGCAGCTTGCCCATTCGGACAGGTAGAAGCACAGATACGCAGTATTTT
clone size: -; D gene: -; J gene: TRBJ1-1; V gene: TRBV27; CDR3 protein: CASSLTENTEAFF; CDR3 DNA: TGTGCCAGCAGTTTGACAGAGAACACTGAAGCTTTCTTT
clone size: -; D gene: TRBD1; J gene: TRBJ1-2; V gene: TRBV7-2; CDR3 protein: CASSPDRGRRDGYTF; CDR3 DNA: TGTGCCAGCAGCCCTGACAGGGGGCGACGGGATGGCTACACCTTC
clone size: -; D gene: -; J gene: TRBJ1-1; V gene: TRBV9; CDR3 protein: CASSPRGGAEAFF; CDR3 DNA: TGTGCCAGCAGCCCCCGGGGGGGCGCTGAAGCTTTCTTT
clone size: -; D gene: -; J gene: TRBJ2-5; V gene: TRBV6-1; CDR3 protein: CASSVEVNRETQYF; CDR3 DNA: TGTGCCAGCAGTGTTGAGGTGAATAGAGAGACCCAGTACTTC
clone size: few; D gene: -; J gene: TRBJ1-1; V gene: TRBV6-1; CDR3 protein: CASSELPRDTEAFF; CDR3 DNA: TGTGCCAGCAGTGAATTGCCCAGGGATACTGAAGCTTTCTTT
clone size: -; D gene: -; J gene: TRBJ1-2; V gene: TRBV6-6; CDR3 protein: CASSEGDYGYTF; CDR3 DNA: TGTGCCAGCTCCGAAGGAGACTATGGCTACACCTTC
clone size: -; D gene: TRBD1; J gene: TRBJ1-1; V gene: TRBV6-5; CDR3 protein: CASSPDRVGEAFF; CDR3 DNA: TGTGCCAGCAGCCCTGACAGGGTTGGGGAAGCTTTCTTT
clone size: -; D gene: TRBD1; J gene: TRBJ1-1; V gene: TRBV19; CDR3 protein: CATISGQANTEAFF; CDR3 DNA: TGTGCCACAATTTCGGGACAGGCGAACACTGAAGCTTTCTTT
clone size: -; D gene: TRBD2; J gene: TRBJ2-3; V gene: TRBV4-3; CDR3 protein: CASSQGPVGGDTQYF; CDR3 DNA: TGCGCCAGCAGCCAGGGACCGGTGGGGGGGGATACGCAGTATTTT
clone size: -; D gene: TRBD2; J gene: TRBJ2-1; V gene: TRBV11-2; CDR3 protein: CASSQSGSSNEQFF; CDR3 DNA: TGTGCCAGCAGCCAAAGCGGGAGTAGCAATGAGCAGTTCTTC
clone size: -; D gene: TRBD2; J gene: TRBJ2-3; V gene: TRBV30; CDR3 protein: CAWSPGTSGSTDTQYF; CDR3 DNA: TGTGCCTGGAGTCCCGGGACTAGCGGGAGCACAGATACGCAGTATTTT
clone size: -; D gene: TRBD1; J gene: TRBJ1-5; V gene: TRBV2; CDR3 protein: CASRRQGAPYSNQPQHF; CDR3 DNA: TGTGCCAGCCGAAGACAGGGGGCCCCGTATAGCAATCAGCCCCAGCATTTT
clone size: -; D gene: TRBD2; J gene: TRBJ2-3; V gene: TRBV5-6; CDR3 protein: CASSEGLAIADTQYF; CDR3 DNA: TGTGCCAGCAGCGAGGGACTAGCGATCGCAGATACGCAGTATTTT
clone size: -; D gene: TRBD1; J gene: TRBJ2-6; V gene: TRBV19; CDR3 protein: CASRTRQGKSSGANVLTF; CDR3 DNA: TGTGCCAGTAGGACCCGACAGGGGAAATCCTCTGGGGCCAACGTCCTGACTTTC
clone size: once; D gene: -; J gene: TRBJ1-1; V gene: TRBV27; CDR3 protein: CASSSQGTEAFF; CDR3 DNA: TGTGCCAGCAGTTCCCAGGGGACTGAAGCTTTCTTT
clone size: -; D gene: -; J gene: TRBJ2-1; V gene: TRBV6-6; CDR3 protein: CASTLGTYNEQFF; CDR3 DNA: TGTGCCAGCACCCTAGGTACTTACAATGAGCAGTTCTTC
clone size: -; D gene: -; J gene: TRBJ2-7; V gene: TRBV19; CDR3 protein: CASQTQGHASYEQYF; CDR3 DNA: TGTGCCAGCCAGACCCAGGGACATGCCTCCTACGAGCAGTACTTC
clone size: -; D gene: -; J gene: TRBJ2-7; V gene: TRBV6-5; CDR3 protein: CASSYSIGRASYEQYF; CDR3 DNA: TGTGCCAGCAGTTACTCGATCGGCAGGGCATCCTACGAGCAGTACTTC
clone size: -; D gene: -; J gene: TRBJ2-1; V gene: TRBV6-4; CDR3 protein: CASSGPGGSYNEQFF; CDR3 DNA: TGTGCCAGCAGTGGTCCCGGGGGCTCCTACAATGAGCAGTTCTTC
clone size: -; D gene: -; J gene: TRBJ1-1; V gene: TRBV4-1; CDR3 protein: CASSLRQENTEAFF; CDR3 DNA: TGCGCCAGCAGCCTCCGACAGGAAAACACTGAAGCTTTCTTT
clone size: -; D gene: TRBD2; J gene: TRBJ2-5; V gene: TRBV28; CDR3 protein: CASSLVVAGGQETQYF; CDR3 DNA: TGTGCCAGCAGTTTAGTAGTAGCGGGGGGCCAAGAGACCCAGTACTTC
clone size: -; D gene: TRBD1; J gene: TRBJ2-2; V gene: TRBV7-7; CDR3 protein: CASSFGQGAGELFF; CDR3 DNA: TGTGCTAGCAGCTTTGGACAGGGGGCCGGGGAGCTGTTTTTT
clone size: once; D gene: TRBD1; J gene: TRBJ1-3; V gene: TRBV25-1; CDR3 protein: CASSTRTGPSGNTIYF; CDR3 DNA: TGTGCCAGCAGTACCCGGACAGGGCCCTCTGGAAACACCATATATTTT
clone size: -; D gene: TRBD1; J gene: TRBJ1-4; V gene: TRBV5-1; CDR3 protein: CASSKGTANEKLFF; CDR3 DNA: TGCGCCAGCAGCAAAGGGACAGCTAATGAAAAACTGTTTTTT